This T cell receptor beta chain was found in a study of T-cell memory formation after mild COVID-19 (dated by TCRdb to about 2021). About the investigation overall: TCR sequence clusters from the two donors were found to be largely donor specific. In a couple of donors, T-cell clones that expanded and contracted after mild COVID-19 were tracked by sequencing TCRalpha and TCRbeta repertoires over time. Two young, previously healthy adult volunteers, one female and one male, were included in the cohort. Study-level results and caveats: The detection of some responding clones in pre-infection memory suggests that pre-existing cross-reactive memory T cells joined the SARS-CoV-2 response. Contracting CD4+ clones turned up mainly in the CM and EM memory subsets, whereas EMRA was where CD8+ clones were enriched. Only a couple of mild cases were covered by the study, and larger cohorts that include severe cases with pre-infection samples were considered necessary. Clones contracting from day 15 to 85 had balanced CD4/CD8 phenotypes, while a second wave expanding from day 15 to 37 was biased towards CD4+. Whether the second-wave clones peaking on day 37 were SARS-CoV-2 specific was not confirmed.

Ficoll-Paque density gradient centrifugation was used to isolate PBMCs. For sequencing, an Illumina NovaSeq 6000 was employed. cDNA libraries for TCRalpha and TCRbeta were prepared by 5'RACE using constant-segment primers, with sample barcodes and unique molecular identifiers added. Trizol reagent was used to extract RNA from every sample. Library amplification was performed in two PCR steps, and a second sample barcode and Illumina TruSeq adapters were introduced in the second step. Sequencing of libraries was performed on an Illumina NovaSeq with 2 x 150 bp paired-end reads. In the paper's pipeline: The reads were demultiplexed and collapsed into UMI-guided consensus sequences using migec v1.2.7. Using mixcr v2.1.11, the UMI consensuses were aligned to TRA and TRB V and J templates and assembled into clonotypes. A clonotype was counted as expanded or contracted only when both edgeR and NoisET called the clonotype significant, with the noise models trained on biological replicates. For edgeR calls, the thresholds were a false discovery rate-adjusted p below 0.01 and a log2 fold-change of 1. As an exploratory analysis of dynamics, max-normalized trajectories of the 1000 most abundant clonotypes were examined by PCA with hierarchical clustering. The CD4 or CD8 phenotype of responding clones was assigned using the separately sequenced CD4+ and CD8+ repertoires. In-frame beta chains were kept once TCRdb had trimmed the public reads at Q25 with fastp and called clones with MiXCR. Rows are combined by CDR3 protein, so each entry shows the most common genes and DNA. These V and J calls rely on TCRdb rather than the paper's analysis. Here the sample has around 400,000 distinct CDR3 sequences; less than 25% occur a single time. The biggest ten clones account for 7.5% to 10% of the sample.

Regarding this clonotype: It has no known antigen specificity. Base qualities are not provided; no much larger clone lies one nucleotide away.

Via the germline V gene, CDR1 is MNHNS and CDR2 SASEGT. The CDR3 has 15 amino acids, counting the end cysteine and phenylalanine. Just CDR3 DNA is preserved here, 45 bases in frame from base 1. The trim is 2 bases for V and 5 bases for J, with a gap of 15 bases between the germline ends. The sample consisted of PBMCs or a T cell subset sorted from them (not recorded which). The chain joins TRBV6-1 to TRBJ1-2; the D gene remains uncertain. This sequence was found in an adult woman who had mild COVID-19 (a few samples of this study predate the infection). The sample titles of this study are shuffled in the database, so cell type and time point are left out; the donor was told from shared clones. The CDR3 in this case is CASSESLGFPYGYTF. The DNA sequence reads TGTGCCAGCAGTGAAAGTTTGGGTTTCCCATATGGCTACACCTTC.